This T cell receptor (beta chain) was captured by sequencing in a study of blood T cells in healthy people across ages. After removal of 0 bases from V and 0 bases from J, the junction contained 14 bases not matched to a gene. Germline V lookup: CDR1 SGHVS, CDR2 FQNEAQ. The CDR3 sequence is 20 residues long. A sample-barcoded 5' primer and a J-beta primer mix were used in a second PCR of about 7 to 12 cycles. In TCRdb, the 5' RACE reads were re-called with MiXCR into one record per CDR3 protein. Among fewer than 950,000 distinct CDR3 sequences listed, approximately 35% were seen once. This TCR was sampled from a man aged 18 to 29 in good health. Sequenced: blood. This chain connects TRBV7-8 to TRBJ2-3; 8 nucleotides match TRBD2. The CDR3 nucleotides read TGTGCCAGCAGCTTAGCGTATTGGGCTAGGCGGGGGGCCAGCACAGATACGCAGTATTTT. The encoded protein is CASSLAYWARRGASTDTQYF.